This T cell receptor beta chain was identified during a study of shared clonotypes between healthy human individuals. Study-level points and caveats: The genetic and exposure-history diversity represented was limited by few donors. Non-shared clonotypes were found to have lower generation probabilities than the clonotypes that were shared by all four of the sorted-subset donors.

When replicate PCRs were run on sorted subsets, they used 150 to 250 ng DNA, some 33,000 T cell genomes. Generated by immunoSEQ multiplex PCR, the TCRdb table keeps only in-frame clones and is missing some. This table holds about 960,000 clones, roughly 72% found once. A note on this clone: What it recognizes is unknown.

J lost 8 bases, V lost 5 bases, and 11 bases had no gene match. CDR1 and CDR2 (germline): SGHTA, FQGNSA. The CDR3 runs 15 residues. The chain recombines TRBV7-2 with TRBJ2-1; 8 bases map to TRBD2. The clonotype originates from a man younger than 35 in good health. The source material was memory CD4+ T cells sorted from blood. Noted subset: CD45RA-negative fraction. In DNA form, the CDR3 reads TGTGCCAGCAGCCGTTCTAGCGGGCTGGGCTATGAGCAGTTCTTC. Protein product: CASSRSSGLGYEQFF.